The present entry profiles one T cell receptor (beta chain) with its context. Its antigen is as yet unknown. This entry belongs to a study of beta chain features in type 1 diabetes. The wider study: Cell yields, gender and age were comparable in patients and healthy donors.

Sequenced material consisted of expressed TCRB transcripts (all of the isolated RNA was reverse transcribed). Here immunoSEQ multiplex PCR was the method, and the copy in TCRdb shows in-frame clones only, minus some. Of over 700,000 clones in the sample, 17% were seen once. Study observations and caveats: Fewer junction insertions and more nucleotide deletions appeared in type 1 diabetes patients.

Germline V CDR1 and CDR2: MNHEY, SMNVEV (reference sequence). With V trimmed by 6 bases and J by 7 bases, 12 bases remained unmatched. The CDR3 runs to 15 residues. The sequence was collected from a young woman in good health. Sample: naive CD4+ T cells from blood. This chain uses TRBV27 with TRBJ1-2; TRBD1 matches at 9 bases. As DNA, the CDR3 is TGTGCCAGCAGATTCAGCGGGGACAGGGTCGGTGGCTACACCTTC. It yields the protein CASRFSGDRVGGYTF.